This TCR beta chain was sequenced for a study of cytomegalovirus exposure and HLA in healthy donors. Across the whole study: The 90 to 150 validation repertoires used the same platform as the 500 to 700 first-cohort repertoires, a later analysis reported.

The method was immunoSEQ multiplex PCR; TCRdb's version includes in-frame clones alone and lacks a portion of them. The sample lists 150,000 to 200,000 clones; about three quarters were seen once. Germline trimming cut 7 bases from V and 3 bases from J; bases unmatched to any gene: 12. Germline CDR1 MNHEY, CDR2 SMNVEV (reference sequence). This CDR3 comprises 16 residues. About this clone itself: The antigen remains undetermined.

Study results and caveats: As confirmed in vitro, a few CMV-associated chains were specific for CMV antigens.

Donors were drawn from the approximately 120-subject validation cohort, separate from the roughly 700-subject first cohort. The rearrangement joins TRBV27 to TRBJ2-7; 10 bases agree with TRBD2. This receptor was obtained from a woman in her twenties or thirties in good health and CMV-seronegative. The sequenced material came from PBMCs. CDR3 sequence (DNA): TGTGCCAGCACCCTCGGAGGCCCTAGCGGGGGCTACGAGCAGTACTTC. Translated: CASTLGGPSGGYEQYF.